Below are 6 T cell receptor beta chains sequenced from a single sample in a study of post-analysis software for immune sequencing data. Unique molecular identifiers tagged the TCR beta cDNA libraries. TCRdb re-analysed the PCR reads in MiXCR, keeping a single row per CDR3 protein. The sample records about 620,000 distinct CDR3 sequences, around 40% being singletons. Antigen specificity for these receptors is unknown. Study-level results: The study found TRBV5-6, TRBV5-1 and TRBV20-1 among roughly 5 TRBV segments more frequent in patients than controls.

The sequencing input was blood. Every receptor here comes from a girl aged 5-17 years with multiple sclerosis.

This sequence joins TRBV7-2 and TRBJ1-5; D is uncertain. The CDR3 has 15 amino acids. Trimming left V 1 base short and J 0 bases short, with 7 bases between. Per the germline V gene, CDR1 is SGHTA and CDR2 is FQGNSA. The CDR3 DNA reads TGTGCCAGCAGCTTAGGGGCAAATAGCAATCAGCCCCAGCATTTT. It specifies CASSLGANSNQPQHF. The full variable domain, completed using reference TRBV7-2 and TRBJ1-5, is GAGVSQSPSNKVTEKGKDVELRCDPISGHTALYWYRQSLGQGLEFLIYFQGNSAPDKSGLPSDRFSAERTGGSVSTLTIQRTQQEDSAVYLCASSLGANSNQPQHFGDGTRLSIL.

The genes are TRBV4-1 and TRBJ2-1, with D unresolved. Trimming cost V 0 bases and J 0 bases, with 9 bases left between them. This CDR3 has 16 residues. Germline V gene data show CDR1 as MGHRA and CDR2 as YSYEKL. The CDR3 protein is CASSQDGFSSYNEQFF. The CDR3 nucleotides are TGCGCCAGCAGCCAAGATGGCTTTAGCTCCTACAATGAGCAGTTCTTC.

The chain couples TRBV5-1 to TRBJ2-1; 9 positions agree with TRBD1. This CDR3 contains 14 residues. Looked up from germline, CDR1 is SGHRS and CDR2 is YFSETQ. J was trimmed by 2 bases and V by 7 bases; bases with no gene match: 4. The CDR3 loop is CASGTGPTYNEQFF. CDR3 nucleotides: TGCGCCAGCGGGACAGGGCCGACCTACAATGAGCAGTTCTTC.

This chain connects TRBV12-3 or TRBV12-4 to TRBJ1-6, with D tentatively TRBD1 (6 bases). The CDR3 contains 13 residues. With 5 bases removed from V and 13 bases from J, the gap between germline ends came to 15 bases. CDR3 DNA sequence: TGTGCCAGCAGTCATACACAGGGAGAGCCCCTCCACTTT. The encoded protein is CASSHTQGEPLHF.

The chain recombines TRBV12-3 or TRBV12-4 with TRBJ2-1; a weak D match, TRBD2 (5 bases). With 3 bases removed from V and 3 bases from J, the gap between germline ends came to 12 bases. The CDR3 has 15 amino acids. CDR3 residues: CASSFRHEGYNEQFF. CDR3 bases: TGTGCCAGCAGTTTCCGCCACGAGGGCTACAATGAGCAGTTCTTC.

This clonotype was seen more than once but under ten times. CDR3 DNA sequence: TGTGCCATCAGTGGTAGCTCCGAGCAGTTCTTC. This encodes CAISGSSEQFF. This chain links TRBV10-3 with TRBJ2-1, with D hard to call. Germline V CDR1 and CDR2: ENHRY, SYGVKD. The CDR3 contains 11 residues. V lost 4 bases, J lost 10 bases, and 8 bases lay in between.